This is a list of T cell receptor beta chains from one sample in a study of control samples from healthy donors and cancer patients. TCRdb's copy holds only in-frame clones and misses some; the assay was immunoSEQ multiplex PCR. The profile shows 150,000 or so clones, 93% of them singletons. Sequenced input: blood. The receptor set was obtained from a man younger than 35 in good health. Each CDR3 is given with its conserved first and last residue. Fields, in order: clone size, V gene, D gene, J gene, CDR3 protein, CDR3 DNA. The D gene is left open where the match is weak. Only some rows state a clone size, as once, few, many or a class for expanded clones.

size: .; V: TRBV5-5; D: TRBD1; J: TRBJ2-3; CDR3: CASSLLGAGGADTQYF; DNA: TGTGCCAGCAGCTTGCTGGGGGCAGGGGGCGCAGATACGCAGTATTTT
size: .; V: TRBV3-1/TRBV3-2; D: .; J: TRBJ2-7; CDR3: CASSLRGAYEQYF; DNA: TGTGCCAGCAGCCTGCGGGGCGCCTACGAGCAGTACTTC
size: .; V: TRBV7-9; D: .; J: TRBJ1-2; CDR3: CASSPALRYYGYTF; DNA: TGTGCCAGCAGCCCGGCACTGCGTTACTATGGCTACACCTTC
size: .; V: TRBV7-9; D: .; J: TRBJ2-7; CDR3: CASSRGRQGSYEQYF; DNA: TGTGCCAGCAGCCGCGGGCGGCAGGGTAGCTACGAGCAGTACTTC
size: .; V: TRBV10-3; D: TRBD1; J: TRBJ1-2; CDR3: CAISEDRGYVYGYTF; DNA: TGTGCCATCAGTGAGGACAGGGGGTATGTCTATGGCTACACCTTC
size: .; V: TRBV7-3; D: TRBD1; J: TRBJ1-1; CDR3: CASSLAGGPMNTEAFF; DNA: TGTGCCAGCAGCTTAGCAGGGGGCCCCATGAACACTGAAGCTTTCTTT
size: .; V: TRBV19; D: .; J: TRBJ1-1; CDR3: CASSIWRGDSLTEAFF; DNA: TGTGCCAGTAGTATTTGGCGCGGCGACAGTTTAACTGAAGCTTTCTTT
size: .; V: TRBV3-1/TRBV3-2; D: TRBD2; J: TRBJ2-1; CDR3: CASSQGLAGVEQFF; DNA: TGTGCCAGCAGCCAGGGACTAGCGGGGGTTGAGCAGTTCTTC
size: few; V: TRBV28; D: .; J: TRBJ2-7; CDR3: CASSSPSLWDGYEQYF; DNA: TGTGCCAGCAGTTCACCATCTCTTTGGGACGGATACGAGCAGTACTTC
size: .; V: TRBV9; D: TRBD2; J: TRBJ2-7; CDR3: CASSVDVGGRGYEQYF; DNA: TGTGCCAGCAGCGTAGATGTTGGCGGGAGGGGTTACGAGCAGTACTTC
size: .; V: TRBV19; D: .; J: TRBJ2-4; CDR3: CASKPPGASAKNIQYF; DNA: TGTGCCAGTAAGCCCCCCGGGGCTTCAGCCAAAAACATTCAGTACTTC
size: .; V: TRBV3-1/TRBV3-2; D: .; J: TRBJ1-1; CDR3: CASSHTLRAEAFF; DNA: TGTGCCAGCAGCCACACACTACGGGCCGAAGCTTTCTTT
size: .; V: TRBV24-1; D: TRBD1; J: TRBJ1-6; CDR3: CATSDLNRGRNSPLHF; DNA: TGTGCCACCAGTGATTTGAACAGGGGAAGAAACTCACCCCTCCACTTT
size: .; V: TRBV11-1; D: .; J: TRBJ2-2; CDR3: CASSLGGYRSGELFF; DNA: TGTGCCAGCAGCTTAGGGGGGTATCGGTCTGGGGAGCTGTTTTTT
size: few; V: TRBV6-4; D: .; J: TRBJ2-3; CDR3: CASSDEGSTDTQYF; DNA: TGTGCCAGCAGTGACGAAGGCAGCACAGATACGCAGTATTTT
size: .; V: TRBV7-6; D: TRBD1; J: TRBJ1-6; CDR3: CASSSGTGWNSPLHF; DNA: TGTGCCAGCAGCTCTGGGACAGGTTGGAATTCACCCCTCCACTTT
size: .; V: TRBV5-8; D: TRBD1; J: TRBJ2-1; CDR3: CASSGGAGGASWTYNEQFF; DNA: TGTGCCAGCAGCGGGGGCGCAGGGGGCGCGAGTTGGACCTACAATGAGCAGTTCTTC
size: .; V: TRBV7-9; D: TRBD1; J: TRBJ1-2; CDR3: CASSLGAGTGYEYGYTF; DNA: TGTGCCAGCAGCTTAGGGGCAGGGACAGGGTATGAATATGGCTACACCTTC
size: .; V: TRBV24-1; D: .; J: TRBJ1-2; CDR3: CATSDGAGDGYTF; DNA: TGTGCCACCAGTGATGGAGCAGGAGATGGCTACACCTTC
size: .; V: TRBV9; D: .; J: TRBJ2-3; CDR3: CASSPWSGMRTDTQYF; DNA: TGTGCCAGCTCCCCGTGGAGCGGCATGCGCACAGATACGCAGTATTTT
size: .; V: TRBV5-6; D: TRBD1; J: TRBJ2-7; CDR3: CASSLGPGQGYEQYF; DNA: TGTGCCAGCAGCTTGGGTCCGGGACAGGGCTACGAGCAGTACTTC
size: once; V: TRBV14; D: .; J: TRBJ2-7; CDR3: CASSQESGFYEQYF; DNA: TGTGCCAGCAGCCAAGAGTCAGGGTTCTACGAGCAGTACTTC
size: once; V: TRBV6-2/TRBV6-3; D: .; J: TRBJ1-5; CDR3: CASNPSGRGPNSNQPQHF; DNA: TGTGCCAGCAACCCCTCGGGAAGGGGCCCGAATAGCAATCAGCCCCAGCATTTT
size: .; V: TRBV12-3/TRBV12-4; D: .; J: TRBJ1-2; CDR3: CATSVSRNYGYTF; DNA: TGTGCCACCTCAGTTTCCAGAAACTATGGCTACACCTTC